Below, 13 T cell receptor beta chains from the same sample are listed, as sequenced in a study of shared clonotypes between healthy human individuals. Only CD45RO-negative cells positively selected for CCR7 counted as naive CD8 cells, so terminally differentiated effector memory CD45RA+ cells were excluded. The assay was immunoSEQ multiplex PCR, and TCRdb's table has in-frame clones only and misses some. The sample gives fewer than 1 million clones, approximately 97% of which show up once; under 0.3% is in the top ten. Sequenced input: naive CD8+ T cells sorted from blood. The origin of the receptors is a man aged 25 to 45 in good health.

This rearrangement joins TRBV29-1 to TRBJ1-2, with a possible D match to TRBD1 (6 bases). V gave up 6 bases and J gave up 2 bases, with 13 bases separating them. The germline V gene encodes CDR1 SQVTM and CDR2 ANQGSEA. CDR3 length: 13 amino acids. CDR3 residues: CSVRGGPNYGYTF. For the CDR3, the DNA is TGCAGCGTAAGAGGGGGACCGAACTATGGCTACACCTTC.

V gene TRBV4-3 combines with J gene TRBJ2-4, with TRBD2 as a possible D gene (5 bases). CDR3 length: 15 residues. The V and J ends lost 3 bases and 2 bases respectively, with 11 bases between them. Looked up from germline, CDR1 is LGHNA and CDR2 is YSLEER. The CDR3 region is CASSHAGNSKNIQYF. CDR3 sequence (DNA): TGCGCCAGCAGCCACGCCGGGAATTCCAAAAACATTCAGTACTTC.

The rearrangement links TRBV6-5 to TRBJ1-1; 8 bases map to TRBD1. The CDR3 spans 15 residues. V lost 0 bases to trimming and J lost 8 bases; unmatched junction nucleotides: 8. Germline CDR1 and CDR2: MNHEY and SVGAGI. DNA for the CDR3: TGTGCCAGCAGTTACTCGATACAGGGGGGTAGGGAAGCTTTCTTT. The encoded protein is CASSYSIQGGREAFF.

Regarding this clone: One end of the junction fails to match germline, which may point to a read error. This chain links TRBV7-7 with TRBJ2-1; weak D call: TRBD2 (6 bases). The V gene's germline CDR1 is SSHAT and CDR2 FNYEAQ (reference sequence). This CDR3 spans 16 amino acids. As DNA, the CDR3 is TGTGCTAGCAGCTTAGATAGCGGACGCCTTTACAATGAGCAGTTCTTC. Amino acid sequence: CASSLDSGRLYNEQFF.

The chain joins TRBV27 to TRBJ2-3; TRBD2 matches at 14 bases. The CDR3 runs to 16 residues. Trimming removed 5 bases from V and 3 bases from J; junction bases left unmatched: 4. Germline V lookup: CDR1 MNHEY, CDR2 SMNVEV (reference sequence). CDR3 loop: CASSPTSGRVTDTQYF. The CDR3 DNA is TGTGCCAGCAGTCCGACTAGCGGGAGGGTTACAGATACGCAGTATTTT.

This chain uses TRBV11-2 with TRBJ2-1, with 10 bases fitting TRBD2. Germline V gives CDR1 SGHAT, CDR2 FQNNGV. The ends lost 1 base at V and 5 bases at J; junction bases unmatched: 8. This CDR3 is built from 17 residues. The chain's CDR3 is CASSLVTSGYANNEQFF. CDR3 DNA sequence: TGTGCCAGCAGCTTAGTGACTAGCGGGTATGCCAACAATGAGCAGTTCTTC.

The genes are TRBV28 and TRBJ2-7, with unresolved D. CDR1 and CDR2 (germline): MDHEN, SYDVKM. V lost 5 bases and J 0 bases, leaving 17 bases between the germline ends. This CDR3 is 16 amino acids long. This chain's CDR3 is CASSPPTESSSYEQYF. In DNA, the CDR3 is TGTGCCAGCAGTCCGCCGACTGAGTCGAGCTCCTACGAGCAGTACTTC.

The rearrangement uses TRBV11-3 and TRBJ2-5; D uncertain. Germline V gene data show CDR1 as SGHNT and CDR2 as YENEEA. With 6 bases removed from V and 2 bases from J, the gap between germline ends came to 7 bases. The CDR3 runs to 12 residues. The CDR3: CASRSVQETQYF. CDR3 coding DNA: TGTGCCAGCAGATCGGTTCAAGAGACCCAGTACTTC.

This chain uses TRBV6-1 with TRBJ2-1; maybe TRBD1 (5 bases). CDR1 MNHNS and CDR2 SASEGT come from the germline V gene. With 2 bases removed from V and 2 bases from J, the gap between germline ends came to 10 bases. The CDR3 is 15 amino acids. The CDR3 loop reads CASSEFTGTYNEQFF. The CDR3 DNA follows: TGTGCCAGCAGTGAATTTACAGGCACCTACAATGAGCAGTTCTTC.

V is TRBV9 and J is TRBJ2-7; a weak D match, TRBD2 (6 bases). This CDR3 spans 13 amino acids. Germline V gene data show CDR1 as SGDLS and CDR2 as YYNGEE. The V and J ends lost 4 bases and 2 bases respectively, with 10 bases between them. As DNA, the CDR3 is TGTGCCAGCAGCACGGACTATCCCTACGAGCAGTACTTC. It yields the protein CASSTDYPYEQYF.

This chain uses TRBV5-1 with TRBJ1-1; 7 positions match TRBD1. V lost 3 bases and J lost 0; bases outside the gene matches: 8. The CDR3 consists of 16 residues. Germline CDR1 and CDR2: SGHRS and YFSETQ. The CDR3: CASSSWTGSMNTEAFF. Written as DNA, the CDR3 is TGCGCCAGCAGCTCCTGGACAGGCAGCATGAACACTGAAGCTTTCTTT.

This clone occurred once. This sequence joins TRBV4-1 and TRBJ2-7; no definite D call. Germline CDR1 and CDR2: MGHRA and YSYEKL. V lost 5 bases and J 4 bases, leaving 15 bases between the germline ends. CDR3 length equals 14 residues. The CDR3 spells CASSDAALRYEQYF. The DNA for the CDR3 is TGCGCCAGCAGCGATGCGGCCCTCAGATACGAGCAGTACTTC.

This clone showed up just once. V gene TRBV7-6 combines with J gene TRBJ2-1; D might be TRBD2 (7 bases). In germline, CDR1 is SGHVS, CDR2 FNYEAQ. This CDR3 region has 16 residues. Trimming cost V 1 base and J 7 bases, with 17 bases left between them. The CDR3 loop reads CASSLEIAGGLNEQFF. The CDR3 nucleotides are TGTGCCAGCAGCTTAGAGATAGCCGGGGGGCTTAATGAGCAGTTCTTC.